Below, 23 T cell receptor beta chains from the same sample are listed, as sequenced in a study of blood T cell repertoires in COVID-19. The table came from immunoSEQ multiplex PCR; TCRdb's copy has only in-frame clones and leaves some out. The repertoire includes some 88,000 clones, 65% to 90% of them detected once, and less than 8.5% sits in the top ten. Material for sequencing was peripheral blood. These receptors all come from a man aged 55 to 70 with acute or convalescent COVID-19.

The rearrangement joins TRBV4-1 to TRBJ1-1; 9 bases map to TRBD1. This CDR3 has 16 amino acids. Germline-derived CDR1 and CDR2 are MGHRA and YSYEKL. Losses at the gene ends were 2 bases for V and 0 bases for J; bases not matched to a gene: 4. The DNA of the CDR3 is TGCGCCAGCAGCCAAAACAGGGGGCAAATGAACACTGAAGCTTTCTTT. Translated: CASSQNRGQMNTEAFF.

The chain has TRBV15 and TRBJ2-1, with D maybe TRBD2 (5 bases). Trimming removed 1 base from V and 0 bases from J, with 13 bases in between. From germline, CDR1 is LNHNV and CDR2 YYDKDF (reference sequence). This CDR3 spans 17 amino acids. For the CDR3, the DNA is TGTGCCACCAGCAGAGGGGGAGCCCCAAGCTCCTACAATGAGCAGTTCTTC. It yields the protein CATSRGGAPSSYNEQFF. Combining the CDR3 with reference TRBV15 and TRBJ2-1 gives the whole variable domain DAMVIQNPRYQVTQFGKPVTLSCSQTLNHNVMYWYQQKSSQAPKLLFHYYDKDFNNEADTPDNFQSRRPNTSFCFLDIRSPGLGDTAMYLCATSRGGAPSSYNEQFFGPGTRLTVL.

This clone was seen only once. The chain couples TRBV27 to TRBJ1-2; the match to TRBD1 covers 8 bases. The V gene's germline CDR1 is MNHEY and CDR2 SMNVEV (reference sequence). CDR3 length equals 14 residues. With V trimmed by 4 bases and J by 4 bases, 5 bases remained unmatched. CDR3 protein: CASSSQGGIYGYTF. CDR3 in DNA: TGTGCCAGCAGTTCACAGGGGGGAATCTATGGCTACACCTTC.

The chain links TRBV2 to TRBJ1-6, with 7 bases identical to TRBD1. The CDR3 is made up of 15 amino acids. V was clipped by 4 bases and J by 7 bases; unmatched bases: 7. Germline V gene lookup returns CDR1 SNHLY and CDR2 FYNNEI. The CDR3 coding sequence is TGTGCCAGCAGTGGCAGACAGGGAAGAAATTCACCCCTCCACTTT. It translates to CASSGRQGRNSPLHF.

This clone was recorded once. The chain carries TRBV30 and TRBJ1-2; 7 nucleotides agree with TRBD1. The CDR3 sequence is 12 residues long. The junction had 9 bases not matched to a gene; V was cut back by 4 bases and J by 10 bases. Per germline, CDR1 GTSNPN and CDR2 SVGIG (reference sequence). The CDR3: CAWTWGQRFYTF. The CDR3 bases are TGTGCCTGGACCTGGGGACAGCGTTTCTACACCTTC. Full variable domain (remainder filled in from reference TRBV30 and TRBJ1-2): SQTIHQWPATLVQPVGSPLSLECTVEGTSNPNLYWYRQAAGRGLQLLFYSVGIGQISSEVPQNLSASRPQDRQFILSSKKLLLSDSGFYLCAWTWGQRFYTFGSGTRLTVV.

The chain combines TRBV3-1 (or the pseudogene TRBV3-2) with TRBJ2-3, with D perhaps TRBD2 (5 bases). This CDR3 region has 16 residues. V was clipped by 4 bases and J by 5 bases, with 19 bases between them. Germline V gives CDR1 LGHDT, CDR2 YNNKEL (reference sequence). CDR3 sequence reads: CASSLHGLRKVDTQYF. DNA for the CDR3: TGTGCCAGCAGCCTTCACGGACTGCGGAAGGTAGATACGCAGTATTTT.

The chain recombines TRBV5-3 with TRBJ1-6; TRBD1 matches at 10 bases. TRBV5-3 is assigned to the ORF class and has an uncertain function. This CDR3 comprises 20 residues. J gave up 7 bases and V 0 bases, and 16 bases lay outside the gene matches. The CDR3 loop is CARSLDVVLPGQGRNSPLHF. CDR3 sequence (DNA): TGTGCCAGAAGCTTGGACGTAGTCCTTCCGGGACAGGGGAGGAATTCACCCCTCCACTTT.

The chain carries TRBV29-1 and TRBJ2-7, with TRBD2 matching over 8 bases. The V gene's germline CDR1 is SQVTM and CDR2 ANQGSEA. The V and J ends lost 2 bases and 4 bases, in that order; junction bases with no gene match: 10. This CDR3 spans 15 amino acids. The CDR3 DNA follows: TGCAGCGTTGAATCGGGCGGGAGGTATGGTTACGAGCAGTACTTC. This codes for CSVESGGRYGYEQYF.

There are a few counts of this clone. This chain connects TRBV10-1 to TRBJ2-1; 11 bases fit TRBD2. Trimming at V came to 6 bases and at J to 7 bases, leaving 11 bases not matched to a gene. The CDR3 contains 16 residues. Germline V gene data show CDR1 as WNHNN and CDR2 as SYGVQD (reference sequence). As DNA, the CDR3 is TGCGCCAGCAGCCCCATCACTAGCGGGAGTGCGAATGAGCAGTTCTTC. The encoded protein is CASSPITSGSANEQFF.

The V and J genes are TRBV18 and TRBJ1-3; D is unresolved. V lost 2 bases and J lost 0, with 11 bases in between. The CDR3 sequence is 16 residues long. Germline loops: CDR1 KGHSH, CDR2 LQKENI. CDR3 protein: CASSPAGTLSGNTIYF. Written as DNA, the CDR3 is TGTGCCAGCTCACCAGCAGGTACCCTCTCTGGAAACACCATATATTTT.

The genes are TRBV27 and TRBJ1-5; 8 bases line up with TRBD1. Per germline, CDR1 MNHEY and CDR2 SMNVEV (reference sequence). The CDR3 is 15 amino acids. Trimming at V came to 4 bases and at J to 6 bases, leaving 8 bases not matched to a gene. The CDR3 protein is CASSSGRGLFQPQHF. The CDR3 bases are TGTGCCAGCAGTTCTGGCAGGGGGCTATTTCAGCCCCAGCATTTT.

This sequence joins TRBV5-1 and TRBJ1-2; a possible D gene is TRBD1 (6 bases). V was cut by 0 bases and J by 4 bases, with 10 bases left in between. CDR3 length: 14 residues. Germline V gene data show CDR1 as SGHRS and CDR2 as YFSETQ. The CDR3 reads CASSLGQGTYGYTF. CDR3 sequence (DNA): TGCGCCAGCAGCTTGGGTCAGGGGACCTATGGCTACACCTTC.

CDR3 DNA sequence: TGTGCCAGTAGTCCCCGGCGGACAGGTTATCAGCCCCAGCATTTT. Translated: CASSPRRTGYQPQHF. The chain recombines TRBV19 with TRBJ1-5; 7 nucleotides line up with TRBD1. Germline V CDR1 and CDR2: LNHDA, SQIVND (reference sequence). The CDR3 contains 15 residues. V lost 5 bases and J lost 5; bases outside the gene matches: 9. Using reference TRBV19 and TRBJ1-5 for the parts outside the CDR3, the full variable domain is DGGITQSPKYLFRKEGQNVTLSCEQNLNHDAMYWYRQDPGQGLRLIYYSQIVNDFQKGDIAEGYSVSREKKESFPLTVTSAQKNPTAFYLCASSPRRTGYQPQHFGDGTRLSIL.

J is TRBJ2-1 and V is TRBV2; 11 nucleotides match TRBD2. The germline V gene has CDR1 SNHLY and CDR2 FYNNEI. The ends lost 3 bases at V and 12 bases at J; junction bases unmatched: 10. The CDR3 runs to 15 residues. In DNA form, the CDR3 reads TGTGCCAGCAGTGAGAGGGTACTAGCGGGAGTTCGGCAGTTCTTC. Protein: CASSERVLAGVRQFF.

The chain combines TRBV4-1 with TRBJ1-2; 7 positions agree with TRBD1. V lost 0 bases and J lost 8; bases outside the gene matches: 15. The CDR3 runs 17 residues. CDR1 is MGHRA, CDR2 YSYEKL, per germline. The CDR3 sequence is CASSQEEGFTGAKGYTF. Written as DNA, the CDR3 is TGCGCCAGCAGCCAAGAAGAGGGGTTCACAGGGGCTAAGGGCTACACCTTC.

The table lists this clone with a few counts. The chain couples TRBV30 to TRBJ1-3; D unresolved. The CDR3 length is 15 residues. Germline V lookup: CDR1 GTSNPN, CDR2 SVGIG (reference sequence). Trimming pared 4 bases from V and 1 base from J, leaving 14 bases between. The CDR3 sequence: CAWKGQDLSGNTIYF. The CDR3 DNA reads TGTGCCTGGAAAGGTCAGGACTTATCTGGAAACACCATATATTTT. The full variable domain, completed using reference TRBV30 and TRBJ1-3, is SQTIHQWPATLVQPVGSPLSLECTVEGTSNPNLYWYRQAAGRGLQLLFYSVGIGQISSEVPQNLSASRPQDRQFILSSKKLLLSDSGFYLCAWKGQDLSGNTIYFGEGSWLTVV.

The chain carries TRBV6-2 or TRBV6-3 and TRBJ2-7; 9 bases align to TRBD1. Germline V lookup: CDR1 MNHEY, CDR2 SVGEGT. V lost 1 base to trimming and J lost 6 bases; unmatched junction nucleotides: 4. This CDR3 is built from 14 residues. CDR3 region: CASSYWGTGSEQYF. The CDR3 DNA is TGTGCCAGCAGTTACTGGGGGACAGGGTCCGAGCAGTACTTC.

The genes are TRBV6-5 and TRBJ1-4; D unresolved. This CDR3 spans 13 amino acids. Germline CDR1 and CDR2: MNHEY and SVGAGI. Trimming shortened V by 6 bases and J by 7 bases, and 12 bases separated the two germline ends. CDR3 residues: CASRVGQGEKLFF. The DNA of the CDR3 is TGTGCCAGCAGGGTTGGGCAAGGTGAAAAACTGTTTTTT.

This clone was counted a single time. The chain combines TRBV7-9 with TRBJ1-1, with no clear D. The V end lost 5 bases, the J end lost 8 bases, and 12 bases lay between the germline ends. Germline V CDR1 and CDR2: SEHNR, FQNEAQ (reference sequence). The CDR3 is 12 residues long. DNA of the CDR3: TGTGCCAGCAGCCCCGACCGGGGAGAAGCTTTCTTT. Translation: CASSPDRGEAFF.

V gene TRBV2 combines with J gene TRBJ1-6; D is ambiguous. The CDR3 runs 13 residues. Germline V CDR1 and CDR2: SNHLY, FYNNEI. Trimming left V 6 bases short and J 4 bases short, with 7 bases between. CDR3 sequence: CASSADYNSPLHF. Written as DNA, the CDR3 is TGTGCCAGCAGCGCAGATTATAATTCACCCCTCCACTTT.

The CDR3 loop is CSVHLGGGGGAGELFF. As DNA, the CDR3 is TGCAGCGTGCACCTAGGGGGAGGCGGGGGGGCCGGGGAGCTGTTTTTT. The chain links TRBV29-1 to TRBJ2-2; 9 nucleotides match TRBD2. The V segment lost 6 bases and the J segment 6 bases; nucleotides outside the gene matches: 14. The CDR3 has 16 amino acids. Per the germline V gene, CDR1 is SQVTM and CDR2 is ANQGSEA.

The genes are TRBV12-3 or TRBV12-4 and TRBJ2-1, with TRBD1 as a possible D gene (5 bases). Trimming shortened V by 6 bases and J by 7 bases, and 13 bases separated the two germline ends. The CDR3 extends over 13 amino acids. CDR3 in amino acids: CASSPQGINEQFF. CDR3 nucleotide sequence: TGTGCCAGCAGCCCCCAGGGAATTAATGAGCAGTTCTTC.

The genes are TRBV5-1 and TRBJ2-7, with 9 bases aligning to TRBD2. Looked up from germline, CDR1 is SGHRS and CDR2 is YFSETQ. The CDR3 length is 17 residues. The ends lost 0 bases at V and 3 bases at J; junction bases unmatched: 10. The CDR3 DNA is TGCGCCAGCAGCTTGGCTTCCTTTCGGCGGGAGGGCTACGAGCAGTACTTC. The encoded protein is CASSLASFRREGYEQYF. Full variable domain (remainder filled in from reference TRBV5-1 and TRBJ2-7): KAGVTQTPRYLIKTRGQQVTLSCSPISGHRSVSWYQQTPGQGLQFLFEYFSETQRNKGNFPGRFSGRQFSNSRSEMNVSTLELGDSALYLCASSLASFRREGYEQYFGPGTRLTVT.